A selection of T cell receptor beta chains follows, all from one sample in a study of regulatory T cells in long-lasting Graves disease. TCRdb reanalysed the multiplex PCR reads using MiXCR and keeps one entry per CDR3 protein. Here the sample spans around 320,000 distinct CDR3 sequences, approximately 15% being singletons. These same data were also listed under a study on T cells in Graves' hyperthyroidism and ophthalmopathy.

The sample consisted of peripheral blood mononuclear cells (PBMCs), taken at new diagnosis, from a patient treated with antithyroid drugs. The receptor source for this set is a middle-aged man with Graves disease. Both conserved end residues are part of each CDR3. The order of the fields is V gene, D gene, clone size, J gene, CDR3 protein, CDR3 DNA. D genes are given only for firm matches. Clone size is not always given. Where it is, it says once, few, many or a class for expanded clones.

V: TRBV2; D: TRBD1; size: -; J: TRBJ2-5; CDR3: CASGGTGFQETQYF; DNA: TGTGCCAGCGGGGGGACAGGATTTCAAGAGACCCAGTACTTC
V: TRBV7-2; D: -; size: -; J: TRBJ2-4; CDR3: CASREEGIQYF; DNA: TGTGCCAGCAGGGAAGAGGGCATTCAGTACTTC
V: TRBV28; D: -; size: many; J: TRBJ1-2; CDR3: CASSLTEDGYTF; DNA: TGTGCCAGCAGTCTGACAGAAGATGGCTACACCTTC
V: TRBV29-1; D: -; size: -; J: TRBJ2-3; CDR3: CSMGGSTDTQYF; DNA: TGCAGCATGGGGGGATCCACAGATACGCAGTATTTT
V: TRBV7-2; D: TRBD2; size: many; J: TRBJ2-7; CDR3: CASSPRLAGALEQYF; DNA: TGTGCCAGCAGCCCACGACTAGCGGGGGCCCTCGAGCAGTACTTC
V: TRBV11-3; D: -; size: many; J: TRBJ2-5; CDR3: CASSLGGPQKQQETQYF; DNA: TGTGCCAGCAGCTTAGGGGGGCCACAGAAACAGCAAGAGACCCAGTACTTC
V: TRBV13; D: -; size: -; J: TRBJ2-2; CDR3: CASSLSTGRKGTGELSF; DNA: TGTGCCAGCAGCTTATCGACAGGACGGAAGGGCACCGGGGAGCTGTCTTTT
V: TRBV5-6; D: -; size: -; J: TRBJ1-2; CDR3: CASSYGTDNYGYTF; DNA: TGTGCCAGCAGCTACGGGACCGATAACTATGGCTACACCTTC
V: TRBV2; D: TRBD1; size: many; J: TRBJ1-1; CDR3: CASREDRAAFF; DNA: TGTGCCAGCAGAGAGGACAGGGCAGCTTTCTTT
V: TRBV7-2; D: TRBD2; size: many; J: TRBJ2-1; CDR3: CASIPASGSYNEQFF; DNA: TGTGCCAGCATCCCAGCTAGCGGCTCCTACAATGAGCAGTTCTTC
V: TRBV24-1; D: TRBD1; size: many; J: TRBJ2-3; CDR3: CATSDSGQQVTDTQYF; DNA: TGTGCCACCAGTGATTCGGGACAGCAGGTCACAGATACGCAGTATTTT
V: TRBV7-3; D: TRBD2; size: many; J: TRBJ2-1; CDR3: CASSLTSGGNEQFF; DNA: TGTGCCAGCAGCTTGACTAGCGGGGGCAATGAGCAGTTCTTC
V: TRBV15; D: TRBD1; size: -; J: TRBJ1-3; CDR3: CATSRGLGQGDSKGNTIYF; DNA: TGTGCCACCAGCAGAGGTCTGGGACAGGGGGATTCGAAGGGAAACACCATATATTTT
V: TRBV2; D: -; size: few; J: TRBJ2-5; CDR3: CATAGQGNQETQYF; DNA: TGTGCAACAGCCGGGCAGGGGAACCAAGAGACCCAGTACTTC
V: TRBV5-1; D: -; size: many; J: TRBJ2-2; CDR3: CASSLEGNTGELFF; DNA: TGCGCCAGCAGCTTGGAGGGGAACACCGGGGAGCTGTTTTTT
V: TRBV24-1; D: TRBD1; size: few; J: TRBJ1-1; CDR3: CATSDLGQGTIMNTEAFF; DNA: TGTGCCACCAGTGATTTGGGACAGGGGACTATCATGAACACTGAAGCTTTCTTT
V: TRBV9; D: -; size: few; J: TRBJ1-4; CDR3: CASSVGETFATNEKLFF; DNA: TGTGCCAGCAGCGTCGGGGAGACCTTTGCAACTAATGAAAAACTGTTTTTT
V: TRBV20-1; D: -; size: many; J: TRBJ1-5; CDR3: CSAQQRLFQPQHF; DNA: TGCAGTGCTCAACAGCGGCTCTTTCAGCCCCAGCATTTT
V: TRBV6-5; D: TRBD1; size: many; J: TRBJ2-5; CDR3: CASSYSGTAQETQYF; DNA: TGTGCCAGCAGTTACTCCGGGACAGCCCAAGAGACCCAGTACTTC
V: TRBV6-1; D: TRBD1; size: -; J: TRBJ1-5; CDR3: CASSVQGQGSNQPQHF; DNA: TGTGCCAGCAGTGTACAGGGACAGGGGAGCAATCAGCCCCAGCATTTT
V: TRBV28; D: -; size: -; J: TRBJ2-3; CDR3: CASSTASSTDTQYF; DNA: TGTGCCAGCAGTACCGCCTCTAGCACAGATACGCAGTATTTT
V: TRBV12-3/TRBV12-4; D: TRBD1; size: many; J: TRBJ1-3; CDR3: CASKLTGDGNTIYF; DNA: TGTGCCAGCAAACTCACAGGGGATGGAAACACCATATATTTT
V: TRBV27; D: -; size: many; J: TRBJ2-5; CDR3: CASKPSTQQETQYF; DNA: TGTGCCAGCAAACCGTCGACTCAACAAGAGACCCAGTACTTC
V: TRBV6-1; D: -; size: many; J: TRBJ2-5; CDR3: CASGATGARETQYF; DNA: TGTGCCAGCGGGGCGACAGGAGCGCGCGAGACCCAGTACTTC
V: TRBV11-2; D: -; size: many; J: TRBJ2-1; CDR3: CASSLAGPGEQFF; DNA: TGTGCCAGCAGCTTAGCAGGGCCGGGTGAGCAGTTCTTC
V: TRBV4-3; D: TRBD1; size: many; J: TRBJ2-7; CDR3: CASSRAGQGIYEQYF; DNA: TGCGCCAGCAGCCGAGCGGGACAGGGTATCTACGAGCAGTACTTC
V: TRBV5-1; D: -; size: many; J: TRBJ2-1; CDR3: CASSLEGNPYNEQFF; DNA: TGCGCCAGCAGCTTGGAGGGGAACCCATACAATGAGCAGTTCTTC
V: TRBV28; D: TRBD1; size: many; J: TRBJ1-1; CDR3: CASSAADRLNTEAFF; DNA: TGTGCCAGCAGTGCAGCGGACAGGCTGAACACTGAAGCTTTCTTT
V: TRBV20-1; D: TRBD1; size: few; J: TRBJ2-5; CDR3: CNAIRGQETQYF; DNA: TGCAATGCTATCAGGGGGCAAGAGACCCAGTACTTC
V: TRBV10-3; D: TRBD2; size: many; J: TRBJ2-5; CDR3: CAISAHSGGAETQYF; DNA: TGTGCCATCAGTGCTCATAGCGGGGGGGCAGAGACCCAGTACTTC